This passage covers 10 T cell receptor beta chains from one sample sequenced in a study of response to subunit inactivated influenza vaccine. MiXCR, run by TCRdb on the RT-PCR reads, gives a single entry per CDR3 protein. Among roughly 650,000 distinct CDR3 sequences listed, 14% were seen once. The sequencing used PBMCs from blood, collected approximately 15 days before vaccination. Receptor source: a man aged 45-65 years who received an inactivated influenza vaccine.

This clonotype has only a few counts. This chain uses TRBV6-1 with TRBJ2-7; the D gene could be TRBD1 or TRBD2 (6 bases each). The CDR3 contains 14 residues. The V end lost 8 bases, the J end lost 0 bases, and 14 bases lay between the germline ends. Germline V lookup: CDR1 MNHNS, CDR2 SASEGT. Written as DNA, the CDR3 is TGTGCCAGCGCGGGGACAAGGCACTCCTACGAGCAGTACTTC. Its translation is CASAGTRHSYEQYF.

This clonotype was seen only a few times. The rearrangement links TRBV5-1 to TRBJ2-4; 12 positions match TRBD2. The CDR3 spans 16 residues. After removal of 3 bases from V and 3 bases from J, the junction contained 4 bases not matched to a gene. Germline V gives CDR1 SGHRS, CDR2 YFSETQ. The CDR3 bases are TGCGCCAGCAGCTCAGGACTAGCGGGGCACAAAAACATTCAGTACTTC. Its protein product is CASSSGLAGHKNIQYF.

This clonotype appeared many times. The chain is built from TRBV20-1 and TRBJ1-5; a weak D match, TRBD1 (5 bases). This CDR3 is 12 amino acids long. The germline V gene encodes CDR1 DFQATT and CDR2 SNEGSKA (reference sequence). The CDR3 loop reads CSAYRGWPPQHF. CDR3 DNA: TGCAGCGCCTACCGGGGGTGGCCGCCCCAGCATTTT.

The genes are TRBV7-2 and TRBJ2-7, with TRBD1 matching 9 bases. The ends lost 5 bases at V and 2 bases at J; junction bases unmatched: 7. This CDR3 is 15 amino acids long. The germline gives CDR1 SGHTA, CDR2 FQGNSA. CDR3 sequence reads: CASSRTGEGTYEQYF. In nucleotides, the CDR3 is TGTGCCAGCAGCCGGACAGGGGAGGGGACCTACGAGCAGTACTTC.

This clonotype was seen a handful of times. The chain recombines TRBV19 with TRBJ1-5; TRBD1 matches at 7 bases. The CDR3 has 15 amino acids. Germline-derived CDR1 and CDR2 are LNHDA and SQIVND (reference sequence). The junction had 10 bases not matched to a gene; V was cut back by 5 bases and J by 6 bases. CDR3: CASSSVAGGSQPQHF. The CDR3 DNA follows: TGTGCCAGTAGTTCTGTAGCAGGGGGTAGTCAGCCCCAGCATTTT.

Written as DNA, the CDR3 is TGTGCCAGCAGCGCCCACCAGCTAGGAGATGAGCAGTTCTTC. Protein product: CASSAHQLGDEQFF. The chain links TRBV7-3 to TRBJ2-1; D is uncertain. This CDR3 has 14 amino acids. Trimming took off 5 bases at V and 8 bases at J, with 16 bases between the two ends. The germline V gene encodes CDR1 SGHTA and CDR2 FQGTGA.

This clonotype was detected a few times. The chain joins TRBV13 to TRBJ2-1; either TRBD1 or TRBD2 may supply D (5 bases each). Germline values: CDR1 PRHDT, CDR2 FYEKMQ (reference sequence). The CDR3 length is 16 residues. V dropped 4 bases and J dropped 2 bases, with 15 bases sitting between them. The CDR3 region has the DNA TGTGCCAGCAGCTACCTTTGGGGACGGGCCTACAATGAGCAGTTCTTC. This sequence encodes CASSYLWGRAYNEQFF. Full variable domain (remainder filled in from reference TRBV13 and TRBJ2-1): AAGVIQSPRHLIKEKRETATLKCYPIPRHDTVYWYQQGPGQDPQFLISFYEKMQSDKGSIPDRFSAQQFSDYHSELNMSSLELGDSALYFCASSYLWGRAYNEQFFGPGTRLTVL.

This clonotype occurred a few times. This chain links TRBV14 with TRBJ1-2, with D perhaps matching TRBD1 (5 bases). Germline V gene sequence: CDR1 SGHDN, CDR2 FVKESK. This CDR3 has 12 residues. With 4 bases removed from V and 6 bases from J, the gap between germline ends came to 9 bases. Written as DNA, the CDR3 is TGTGCCAGCAGCCCTGGGGCCGATGGCTACACCTTC. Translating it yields CASSPGADGYTF.

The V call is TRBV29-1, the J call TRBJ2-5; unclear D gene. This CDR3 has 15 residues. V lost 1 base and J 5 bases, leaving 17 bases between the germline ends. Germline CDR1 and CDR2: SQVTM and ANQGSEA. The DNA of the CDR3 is TGCAGCGTTGAAGTTCGGGCGAGAGTCTCGGAGACCCAGTACTTC. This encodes CSVEVRARVSETQYF.

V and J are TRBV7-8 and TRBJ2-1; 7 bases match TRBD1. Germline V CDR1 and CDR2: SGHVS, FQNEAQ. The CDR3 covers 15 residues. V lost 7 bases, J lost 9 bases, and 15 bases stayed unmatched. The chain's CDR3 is CASILRDSLTSEQFF. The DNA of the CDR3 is TGTGCCAGCATCCTACGGGACAGCCTTACGAGTGAGCAGTTCTTC. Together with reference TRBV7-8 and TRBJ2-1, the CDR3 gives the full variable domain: GAGVSQSPRYKVAKRGQDVALRCDPISGHVSLFWYQQALGQGPEFLTYFQNEAQLDKSGLPSDRFFAERPEGSVSTLKIQRTQQEDSAVYLCASILRDSLTSEQFFGPGTRLTVL.